The 20 T cell receptor beta chains listed next were all sequenced from one sample in a study of OX40 agonist ivuxolimab in advanced cancers. Assay: immunoSEQ multiplex PCR; the TCRdb copy retains only in-frame clones and omits some. Of tens of thousands of clones listed, about nine tenths are singletons. The sequencing here drew on CD4+ or CD8+ T cells sorted from blood, taken in a trial of the OX40 agonist ivuxolimab. The receptors shown here come from an adult with an advanced solid tumor such as melanoma, head and neck, liver or kidney cancer.

The J gene is TRBJ1-2, the V gene TRBV11-2; 7 bases line up with TRBD1. Germline V gene sequence: CDR1 SGHAT, CDR2 FQNNGV. The CDR3 runs 16 residues. V was pared by 3 bases and J by 8 bases, with 15 bases of the junction left unmatched. The CDR3 DNA follows: TGTGCCAGCAGCTTGGGGTCGGGGACAGATGGTCTGGGCTACACCTTC. As protein: CASSLGSGTDGLGYTF.

This chain connects TRBV7-8 to TRBJ1-5, with a weak D call TRBD1 (6 bases). Germline CDR1 is SGHVS and CDR2 is FQNEAQ. V lost 1 base, J lost 7 bases, and 17 bases lay in between. The CDR3 length is 16 residues. The CDR3 spells CASSLGNRVEGQPQHF. The CDR3 DNA reads TGTGCCAGCAGCTTAGGGAACAGGGTGGAGGGGCAGCCCCAGCATTTT.

This chain joins TRBV6-1 and TRBJ2-3; tentative D call: TRBD1 (6 bases). Looked up from germline, CDR1 is MNHNS and CDR2 is SASEGT. V dropped 5 bases and J dropped 1 base, with 10 bases sitting between them. The CDR3 extends over 14 amino acids. CDR3 sequence reads: CASSLKGGTDTQYF. Here the CDR3 DNA reads TGTGCCAGCAGTCTCAAGGGGGGCACAGATACGCAGTATTTT.

In this sample, this clone turned up once. The chain employs TRBV5-1 and TRBJ2-3, with 9 positions matching TRBD1. CDR1 is SGHRS and CDR2 is YFSETQ in the germline V gene. This CDR3 is built from 14 residues. Germline trimming cut 4 bases from V and 8 bases from J; bases unmatched to any gene: 8. CDR3 sequence: CASSPGQGTLTQYF. CDR3 DNA: TGCGCCAGCAGCCCTGGACAGGGGACACTTACGCAGTATTTT.

A word on this clone: At one end the junction does not follow the germline gene, possibly because of a read error. This chain joins TRBV5-8 and TRBJ2-3, with TRBD2 identical over 9 bases. The CDR3 spans 17 residues. CDR1 and CDR2 from the germline V gene are SGHTS and YDEGEE. The CDR3 region is CASILDSGSRWADTQYF. As DNA, the CDR3 is TGTGCCAGCATCTTGGATAGCGGGAGCAGGTGGGCAGATACGCAGTATTTT.

This chain connects TRBV9 to TRBJ1-4; D ambiguous. Germline lookup yields CDR1 SGDLS and CDR2 YYNGEE. This CDR3 spans 15 amino acids. Trimming took off 3 bases at V and 2 bases at J, with 11 bases between the two ends. In DNA, the CDR3 is TGTGCCAGCAGCGCCGGAGATGCCACTAATGAAAAACTGTTTTTT. This encodes CASSAGDATNEKLFF.

This chain joins TRBV5-4 and TRBJ2-7; TRBD1 agrees at 9 bases. CDR3 length: 14 residues. J was trimmed by 3 bases and V by 1 base; bases with no gene match: 2. CDR1 is SGHNT and CDR2 is YYREEE in the germline V gene (reference sequence). The CDR3, as DNA: TGTGCCAGCAGCTTGAGGACAGGGGACTACGAGCAGTACTTC. Its translation is CASSLRTGDYEQYF.

The gene calls are TRBV7-8 and TRBJ2-7; the match to TRBD2 covers 13 bases. This CDR3 is built from 17 residues. Germline V CDR1 and CDR2: SGHVS, FQNEAQ. The V and J ends lost 4 bases and 1 base, in that order; junction bases with no gene match: 7. The CDR3 DNA is TGTGCCAGCAGCTCAAAGGGACTAGCGGGGTTATCCTACGAGCAGTACTTC. It yields the protein CASSSKGLAGLSYEQYF. The complete variable domain, with remaining parts taken from reference TRBV7-8 and TRBJ2-7, reads GAGVSQSPRYKVAKRGQDVALRCDPISGHVSLFWYQQALGQGPEFLTYFQNEAQLDKSGLPSDRFFAERPEGSVSTLKIQRTQQEDSAVYLCASSSKGLAGLSYEQYFGPGTRLTVT.

The rearrangement uses TRBV11-3 and TRBJ2-2; D possibly corresponds to TRBD2 (5 bases). The CDR3 is made up of 17 amino acids. Germline CDR1 SGHNT, CDR2 YENEEA. V lost 1 base and J 1 base, leaving 13 bases between the germline ends. CDR3 in DNA: TGTGCCAGCAGCTTAGGCATCGGGGAAGGGAACACCGGGGAGCTGTTTTTT. This encodes CASSLGIGEGNTGELFF.

The chain employs TRBV7-9 and TRBJ2-2, with D perhaps matching TRBD2 (5 bases). The CDR3 runs 14 residues. The germline gives CDR1 SEHNR, CDR2 FQNEAQ (reference sequence). Trimming cost V 1 base and J 7 bases, with 10 bases left between them. The CDR3 DNA is TGTGCCAGCAGCTTAGGAGGGTGGAGCGGGGAGCTGTTTTTT. This gives the protein CASSLGGWSGELFF.

In DNA form, the CDR3 reads TGTGCCAGCAGCCCAAATCTAGCGGGAGTAGACAATGAGCAGTTCTTC. Its translation is CASSPNLAGVDNEQFF. V is TRBV7-9 and J is TRBJ2-1, with TRBD2 matching over 10 bases. Germline V gives CDR1 SEHNR, CDR2 FQNEAQ (reference sequence). V shed 5 bases and J 5 bases; nucleotides not matched to a gene: 9. This CDR3 contains 16 residues.

This CDR3 reads CASSPWAGTEAFF. The DNA of the CDR3 is TGTGCCAGCTCACCTTGGGCGGGTACTGAAGCTTTCTTT. The chain couples TRBV18 to TRBJ1-1; no reliable D call. The CDR3 has 13 residues. V lost 3 bases to trimming and J lost 5 bases, with 10 bases between them. Germline V gene data show CDR1 as KGHSH and CDR2 as LQKENI.

This clone was picked up a small number of times. The chain combines TRBV11-2 with TRBJ2-5, with a tentative D call TRBD2 (5 bases). The CDR3 has 12 amino acids. V shed 9 bases and J shed 6 bases, with 14 bases lying between them. Germline V gene data show CDR1 as SGHAT and CDR2 as FQNNGV. CDR3 in amino acids: CARPGSSKTQYF. In nucleotides, the CDR3 is TGTGCCAGACCGGGGAGCTCGAAGACCCAGTACTTC.

The V and J genes are TRBV6-1 and TRBJ1-1; D ambiguous. V was shortened by 2 bases and J by 11 bases, with 12 bases between the two germline ends. Looked up from germline, CDR1 is MNHNS and CDR2 is SASEGT. The CDR3 contains 12 residues. The CDR3 sequence: CASSESERAAFF. Written as DNA, the CDR3 is TGTGCCAGCAGTGAATCTGAAAGGGCGGCTTTCTTT.

The V gene is TRBV28, the J gene TRBJ1-5; possible D gene TRBD1, 6 bases. CDR1 is MDHEN, CDR2 SYDVKM, per germline. CDR3 length: 15 residues. Trimming removed 6 bases at V and 2 bases at J, with 14 bases between. For the CDR3, the DNA is TGTGCCAGCAGCCCTGGGGGGCCTGGCAATCAGCCCCAGCATTTT. Protein: CASSPGGPGNQPQHF.

This clone was seen once. The J gene is TRBJ1-2, the V gene TRBV7-9; a possible D gene is TRBD1 (6 bases). Germline CDR1 reads SEHNR; CDR2 reads FQNEAQ (reference sequence). The V end was cut by 1 base, the J end by 6 bases, with 9 bases between. CDR3 length: 13 residues. The CDR3 nucleotides are TGTGCCAGCAGCTTAGGACAGGTGGATGGCTACACCTTC. Translated: CASSLGQVDGYTF.

The chain joins TRBV5-1 to TRBJ1-1; 7 bases are a match to TRBD1. Germline V gene data show CDR1 as SGHRS and CDR2 as YFSETQ. Trimming took 2 bases from V and 11 from J; bases not matched to a gene: 6. This CDR3 is built from 12 residues. CDR3 amino acids: CASSFDRALAFF. CDR3 nucleotide sequence: TGCGCCAGCAGCTTTGACAGGGCTTTGGCTTTCTTT.

The chain couples TRBV28 to TRBJ2-7, with 7 bases lining up with TRBD1. This CDR3 comprises 14 residues. Trimming removed 3 bases from V and 4 bases from J; junction bases left unmatched: 6. The germline V gene encodes CDR1 MDHEN and CDR2 SYDVKM. In DNA form, the CDR3 reads TGTGCCAGCAGTTTGGGGACAGTTTGGTACGAGCAGTACTTC. It encodes CASSLGTVWYEQYF.

V gene TRBV4-2 combines with J gene TRBJ2-3; 13 bases align to TRBD2. The V and J ends lost 5 bases and 4 bases, in that order; junction bases with no gene match: 3. The CDR3 extends over 15 amino acids. Germline CDR1 and CDR2: LGHNA and YNFKEQ. The CDR3 sequence is CASSTSGRESDTQYF. The CDR3 DNA reads as TGTGCCAGCAGCACTAGCGGGAGGGAATCAGATACGCAGTATTTT.

The chain links TRBV6-4 to TRBJ2-5; no clear D. The V gene's germline CDR1 is MRHNA and CDR2 SNTAGT. The CDR3 is made up of 15 amino acids. The ends were cut back, 3 bases at V and 1 base at J, with 12 bases in the middle. The CDR3 bases are TGTGCCAGCAGTGAAATTACACACCGCCAAGAGACCCAGTACTTC. Amino acids: CASSEITHRQETQYF.